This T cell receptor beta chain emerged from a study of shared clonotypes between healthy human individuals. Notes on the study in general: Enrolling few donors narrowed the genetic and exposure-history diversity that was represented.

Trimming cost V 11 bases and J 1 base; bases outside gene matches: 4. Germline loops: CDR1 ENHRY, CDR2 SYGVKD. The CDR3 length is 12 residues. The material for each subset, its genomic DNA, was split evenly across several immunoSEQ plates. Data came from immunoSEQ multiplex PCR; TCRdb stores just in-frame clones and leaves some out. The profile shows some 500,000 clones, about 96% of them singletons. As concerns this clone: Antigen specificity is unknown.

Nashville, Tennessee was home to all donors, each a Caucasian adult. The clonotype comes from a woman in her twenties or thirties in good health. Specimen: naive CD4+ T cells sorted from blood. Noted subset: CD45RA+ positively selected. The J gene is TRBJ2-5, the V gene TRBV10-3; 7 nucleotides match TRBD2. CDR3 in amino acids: CAASSGQETQYF. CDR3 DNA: TGTGCCGCATCTAGCGGCCAAGAGACCCAGTACTTC.